This entry describes one TCR beta chain. This sample is part of a study of sequential checkpoint blockade in melanoma. Across the whole study: Arm A got nivolumab then ipilimumab; arm B the reverse, 1:1. After both sequences, patients received maintenance nivolumab.

With 2 bases clipped from V and 4 bases from J, the junction kept 6 bases outside the gene matches. This CDR3 is built from 16 residues. Germline V lookup: CDR1 SGHAT, CDR2 FQDESV (reference sequence). Libraries were prepared by immunoSEQ multiplex PCR; TCRdb keeps only in-frame clonotypes and omits some of them. The profile covers about 40,000 clones, with roughly 90% appearing a single time and 9.5% to 15% taken by the ten largest. Treatment meaning: randomized to nivolumab then ipilimumab (arm A) or the reverse (arm B). PBMC sorting kept live CD3+CD8+ cells without CD19 or CD56. Sequences were derived from CD8+ T cells sorted from blood (inferred from file names), sampled from a patient given nivolumab and ipilimumab in sequence. The chain links TRBV11-1 to TRBJ2-7, with 12 bases lining up with TRBD2. The origin of this receptor is a human donor with melanoma. The CDR3 coding sequence is TGTGCCAGCAGCTTAAGGACTAGCGGGACGAAATACGAGCAGTACTTC. Translating gives CASSLRTSGTKYEQYF.